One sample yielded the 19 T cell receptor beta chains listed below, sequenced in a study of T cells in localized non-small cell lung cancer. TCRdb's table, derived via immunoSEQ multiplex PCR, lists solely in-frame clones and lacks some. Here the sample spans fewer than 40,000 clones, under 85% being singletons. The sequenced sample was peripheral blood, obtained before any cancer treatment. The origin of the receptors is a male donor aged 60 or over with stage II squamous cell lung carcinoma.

CDR3 coding DNA: TGTGCCAGCAGTTACCCGGGACAAGGAGATACAACTAATGAAAAACTGTTTTTT. This translates into CASSYPGQGDTTNEKLFF. This chain links TRBV6-7 with TRBJ1-4; D possibly corresponds to TRBD1 (6 bases). TRBV6-7 is reported as an ORF; its role is uncertain. The CDR3 length is 18 residues. Trimming took off 2 bases at V and 0 bases at J, with 16 bases between the two ends.

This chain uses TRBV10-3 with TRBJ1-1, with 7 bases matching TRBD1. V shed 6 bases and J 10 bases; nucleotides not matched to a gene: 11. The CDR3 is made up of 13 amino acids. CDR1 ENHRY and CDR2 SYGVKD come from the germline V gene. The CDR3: CAISSDRAWRAFF. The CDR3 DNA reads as TGTGCCATCAGCTCCGACAGGGCCTGGCGAGCTTTCTTT.

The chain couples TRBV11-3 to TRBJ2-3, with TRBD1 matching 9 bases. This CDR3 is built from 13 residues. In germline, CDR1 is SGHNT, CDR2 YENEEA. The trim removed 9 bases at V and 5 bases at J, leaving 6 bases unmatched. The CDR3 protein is CASGQGTGDTQYF. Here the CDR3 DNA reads TGTGCCAGTGGACAGGGGACGGGAGATACGCAGTATTTT.

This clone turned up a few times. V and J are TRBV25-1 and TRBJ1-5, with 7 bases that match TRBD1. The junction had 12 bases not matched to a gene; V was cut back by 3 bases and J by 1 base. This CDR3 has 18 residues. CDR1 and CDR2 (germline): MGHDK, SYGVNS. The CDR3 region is CASSDMNQTGASNQPQHF. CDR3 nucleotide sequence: TGTGCCAGCAGTGATATGAATCAAACAGGGGCGAGCAATCAGCCCCAGCATTTT.

The CDR3 DNA reads as TGTGCCAGCAGCTCGGACTACACCGGGGAGCTGTTTTTT. It yields the protein CASSSDYTGELFF. This chain joins TRBV7-3 and TRBJ2-2; TRBD2 is a possible D gene (5 bases). Trimming left V 4 bases short and J 3 bases short, with 6 bases between. CDR3 length: 13 residues. Germline-derived CDR1 and CDR2 are SGHTA and FQGTGA.

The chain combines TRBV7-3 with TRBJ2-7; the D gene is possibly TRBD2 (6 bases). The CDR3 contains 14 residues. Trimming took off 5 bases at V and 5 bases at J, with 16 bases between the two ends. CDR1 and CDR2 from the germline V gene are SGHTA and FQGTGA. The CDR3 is CASSPRRTTDEQYF. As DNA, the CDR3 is TGTGCCAGCAGCCCGCGGAGGACTACGGACGAGCAGTACTTC.

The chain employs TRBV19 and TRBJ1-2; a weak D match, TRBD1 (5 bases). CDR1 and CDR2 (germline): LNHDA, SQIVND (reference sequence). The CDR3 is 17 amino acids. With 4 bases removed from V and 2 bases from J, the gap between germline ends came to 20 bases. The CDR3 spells CASSTQGAFLVNYGYTF. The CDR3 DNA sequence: TGTGCCAGTAGTACCCAGGGCGCTTTTTTAGTGAACTATGGCTACACCTTC.

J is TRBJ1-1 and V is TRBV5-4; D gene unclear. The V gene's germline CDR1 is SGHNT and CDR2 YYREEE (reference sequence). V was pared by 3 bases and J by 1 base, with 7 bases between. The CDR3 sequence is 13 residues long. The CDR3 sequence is CASSSNSNTEAFF. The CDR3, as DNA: TGTGCCAGCAGCTCCAATTCGAACACTGAAGCTTTCTTT.

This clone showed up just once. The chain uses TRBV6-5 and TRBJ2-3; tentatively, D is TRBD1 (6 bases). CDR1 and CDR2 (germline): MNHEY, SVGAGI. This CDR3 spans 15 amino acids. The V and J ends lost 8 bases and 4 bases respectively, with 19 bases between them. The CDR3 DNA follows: TGTGCCAGCGCGATGTCCCGGGACAAGGCAGATACGCAGTATTTT. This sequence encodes CASAMSRDKADTQYF.

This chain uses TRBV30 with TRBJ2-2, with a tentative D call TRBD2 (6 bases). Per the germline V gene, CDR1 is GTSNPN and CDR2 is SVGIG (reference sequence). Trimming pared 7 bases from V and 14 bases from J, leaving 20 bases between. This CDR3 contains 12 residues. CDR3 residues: CASGLPGGELFF. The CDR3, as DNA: TGTGCCTCGGGACTGCCAGGCGGAGAACTGTTTTTT. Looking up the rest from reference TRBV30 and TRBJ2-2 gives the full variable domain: SQTIHQWPATLVQPVGSPLSLECTVEGTSNPNLYWYRQAAGRGLQLLFYSVGIGQISSEVPQNLSASRPQDRQFILSSKKLLLSDSGFYLCASGLPGGELFFGEGSRLTVL.

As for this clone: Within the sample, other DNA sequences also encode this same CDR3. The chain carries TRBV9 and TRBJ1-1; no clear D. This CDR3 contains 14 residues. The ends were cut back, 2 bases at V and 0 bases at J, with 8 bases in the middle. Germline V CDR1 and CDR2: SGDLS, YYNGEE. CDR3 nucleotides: TGTGCCAGCAGCGTCCAGCCCATGAACACTGAAGCTTTCTTT. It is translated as CASSVQPMNTEAFF.

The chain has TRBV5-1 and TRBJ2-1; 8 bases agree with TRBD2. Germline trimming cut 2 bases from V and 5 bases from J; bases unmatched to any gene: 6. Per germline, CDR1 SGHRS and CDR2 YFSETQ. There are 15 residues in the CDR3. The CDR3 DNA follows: TGCGCCAGCAGCTTAAGACTAGCGCAAGACAATGAGCAGTTCTTC. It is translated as CASSLRLAQDNEQFF.

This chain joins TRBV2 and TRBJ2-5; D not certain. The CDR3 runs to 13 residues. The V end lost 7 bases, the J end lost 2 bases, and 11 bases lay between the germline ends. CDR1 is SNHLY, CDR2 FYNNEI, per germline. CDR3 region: CASTVGRQETQYF. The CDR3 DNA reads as TGTGCCAGCACGGTCGGCAGGCAAGAGACCCAGTACTTC.

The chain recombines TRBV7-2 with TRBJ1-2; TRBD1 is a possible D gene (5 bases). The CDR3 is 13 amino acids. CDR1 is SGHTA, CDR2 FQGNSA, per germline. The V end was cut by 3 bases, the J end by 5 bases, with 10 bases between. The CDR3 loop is CASSLPGTYGYTF. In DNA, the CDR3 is TGTGCCAGCAGCTTGCCCGGGACGTATGGCTACACCTTC.

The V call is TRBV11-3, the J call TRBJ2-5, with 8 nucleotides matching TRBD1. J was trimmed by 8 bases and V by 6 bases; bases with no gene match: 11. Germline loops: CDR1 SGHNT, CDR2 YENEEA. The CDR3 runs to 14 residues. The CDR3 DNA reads TGTGCCAGCAGTTTCGACAGGGGAGGTGGAACCCAGTACTTC. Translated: CASSFDRGGGTQYF. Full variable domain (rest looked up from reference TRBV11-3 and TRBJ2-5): EAGVVQSPRYKIIEKKQPVAFWCNPISGHNTLYWYLQNLGQGPELLIRYENEEAVDDSQLPKDRFSAERLKGVDSTLKIQPAELGDSAVYLCASSFDRGGGTQYFGPGTRLLVL.

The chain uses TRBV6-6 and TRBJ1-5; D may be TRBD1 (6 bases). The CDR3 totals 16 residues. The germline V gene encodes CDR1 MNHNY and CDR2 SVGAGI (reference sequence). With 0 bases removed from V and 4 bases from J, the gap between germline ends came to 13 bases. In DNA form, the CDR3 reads TGTGCCAGCAGTTACTCCCAGGGGCAGAGAAATCAGCCCCAGCATTTT. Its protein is CASSYSQGQRNQPQHF.

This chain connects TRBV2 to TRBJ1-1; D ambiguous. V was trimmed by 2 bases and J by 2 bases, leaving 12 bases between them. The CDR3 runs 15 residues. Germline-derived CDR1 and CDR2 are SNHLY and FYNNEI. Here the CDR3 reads CASSEYGEGNTEAFF. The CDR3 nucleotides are TGTGCCAGCAGTGAATACGGTGAGGGCAACACTGAAGCTTTCTTT.

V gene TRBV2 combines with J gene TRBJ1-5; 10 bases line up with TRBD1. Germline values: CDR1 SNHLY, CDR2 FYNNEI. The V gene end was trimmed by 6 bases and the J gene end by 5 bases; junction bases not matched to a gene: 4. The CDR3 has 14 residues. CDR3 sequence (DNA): TGTGCCAGCAGCGGGACAGGGGAGTATCAGCCCCAGCATTTT. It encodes CASSGTGEYQPQHF. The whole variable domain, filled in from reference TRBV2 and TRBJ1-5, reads EPEVTQTPSHQVTQMGQEVILRCVPISNHLYFYWYRQILGQKVEFLVSFYNNEISEKSEIFDDQFSVERPDGSNFTLKIRSTKLEDSAMYFCASSGTGEYQPQHFGDGTRLSIL.

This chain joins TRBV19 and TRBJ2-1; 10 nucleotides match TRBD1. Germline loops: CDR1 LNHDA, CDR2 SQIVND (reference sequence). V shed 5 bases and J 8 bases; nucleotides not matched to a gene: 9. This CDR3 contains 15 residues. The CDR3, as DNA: TGTGCCAGTAGTGGCCGGACAGGGGGTGTCGATGAGCAGTTCTTC. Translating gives CASSGRTGGVDEQFF.